This T cell receptor (beta chain) was profiled in a study of shared clonotypes between healthy human individuals. Negatively enriched CD4+ T cells were divided by CD45RA into naive and memory. In the authors' methods: Junction-only immunoSEQ sequences carried no quality scores, so filtering differed. Clones were read by immunoSEQ multiplex PCR, and TCRdb kept only the in-frame ones, dropping some. V, J and clone size derive from that table, while D and trimming were established from the DNA sequence. This table has about 2.4 million clones, roughly nine tenths appearing once. The germline V gene encodes CDR1 MNHEY and CDR2 SMNVEV (reference sequence). The length of the CDR3 is 14 residues. The V end lost 8 bases, the J end lost 7 bases, and 15 bases lay between the germline ends.

This clonotype was sampled from a man younger than 35 in good health. The rearrangement joins TRBV27 to TRBJ1-6, with D tentatively TRBD1 (6 bases). The sequenced sample was naive CD4+ T cells sorted from blood. Documented subset: CD45RA+ positively selected. The CDR3 coding sequence is TGTGCCAGCTCAGGGACATATGGAAATTCACCCCTCCACTTT. Amino acids: CASSGTYGNSPLHF.